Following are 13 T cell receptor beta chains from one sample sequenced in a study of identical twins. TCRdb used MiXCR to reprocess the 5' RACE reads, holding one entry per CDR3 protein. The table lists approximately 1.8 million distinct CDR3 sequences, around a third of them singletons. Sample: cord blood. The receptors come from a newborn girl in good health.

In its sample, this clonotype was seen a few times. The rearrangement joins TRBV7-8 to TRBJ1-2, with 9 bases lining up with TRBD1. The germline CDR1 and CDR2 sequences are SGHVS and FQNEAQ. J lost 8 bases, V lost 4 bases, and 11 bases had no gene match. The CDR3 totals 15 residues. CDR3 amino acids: CASSSKPGQGKGYTF. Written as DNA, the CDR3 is TGTGCCAGCAGCTCCAAACCCGGACAGGGGAAGGGCTACACCTTC.

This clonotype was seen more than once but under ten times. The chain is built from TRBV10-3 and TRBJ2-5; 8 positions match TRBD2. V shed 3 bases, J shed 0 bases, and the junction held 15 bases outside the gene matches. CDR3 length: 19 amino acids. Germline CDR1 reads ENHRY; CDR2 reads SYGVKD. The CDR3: CAISDPWVSAGGYQETQYF. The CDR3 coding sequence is TGTGCCATCAGTGATCCATGGGTTTCGGCGGGGGGTTACCAAGAGACCCAGTACTTC.

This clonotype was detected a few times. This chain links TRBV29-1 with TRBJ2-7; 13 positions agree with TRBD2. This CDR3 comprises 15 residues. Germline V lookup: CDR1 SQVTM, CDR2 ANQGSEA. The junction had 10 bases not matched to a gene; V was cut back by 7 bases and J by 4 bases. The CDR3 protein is CSAQAGTSGAYEQYF. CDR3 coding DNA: TGCAGCGCCCAAGCCGGGACTAGCGGGGCGTACGAGCAGTACTTC.

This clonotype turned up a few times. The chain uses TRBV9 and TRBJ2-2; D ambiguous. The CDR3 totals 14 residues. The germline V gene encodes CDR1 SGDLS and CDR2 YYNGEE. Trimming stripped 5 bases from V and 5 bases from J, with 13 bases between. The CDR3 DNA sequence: TGTGCCAGCAGTCGTAGGCGAGCGACCGGGGAGCTGTTTTTT. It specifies CASSRRRATGELFF.

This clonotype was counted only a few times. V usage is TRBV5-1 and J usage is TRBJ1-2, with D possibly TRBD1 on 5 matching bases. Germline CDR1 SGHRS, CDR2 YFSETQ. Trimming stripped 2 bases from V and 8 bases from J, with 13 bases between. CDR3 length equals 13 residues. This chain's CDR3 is CASSLGRGAGYTF. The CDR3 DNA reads TGCGCCAGCAGCTTAGGACGCGGGGCGGGCTACACCTTC.

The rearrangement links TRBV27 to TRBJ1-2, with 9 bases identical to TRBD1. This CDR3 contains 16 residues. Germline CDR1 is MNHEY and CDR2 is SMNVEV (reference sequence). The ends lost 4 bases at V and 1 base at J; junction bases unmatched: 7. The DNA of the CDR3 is TGTGCCAGCAGTTCCCCTAGGACAGGGGATAACTATGGCTACACCTTC. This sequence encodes CASSSPRTGDNYGYTF.

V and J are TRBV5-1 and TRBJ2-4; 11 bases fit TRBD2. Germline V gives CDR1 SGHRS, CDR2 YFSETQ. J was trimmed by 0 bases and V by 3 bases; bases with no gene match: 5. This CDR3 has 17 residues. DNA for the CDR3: TGCGCCAGCAGCTCGCTGACTAGCGGGGTAGCCAAAAACATTCAGTACTTC. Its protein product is CASSSLTSGVAKNIQYF.

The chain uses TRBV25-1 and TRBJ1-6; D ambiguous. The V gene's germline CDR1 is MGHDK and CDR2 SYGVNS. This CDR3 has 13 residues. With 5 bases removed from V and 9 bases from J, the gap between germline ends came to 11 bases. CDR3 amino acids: CASSKEGISPLHF. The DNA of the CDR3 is TGTGCCAGCAGTAAGGAAGGCATTTCACCCCTCCACTTT.

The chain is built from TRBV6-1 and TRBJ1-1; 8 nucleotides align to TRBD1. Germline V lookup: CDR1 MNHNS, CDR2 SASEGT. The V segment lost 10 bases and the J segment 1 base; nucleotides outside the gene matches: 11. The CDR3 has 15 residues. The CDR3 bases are TGTGCCACCATATCAGGGGGCTCGGGGAACACTGAAGCTTTCTTT. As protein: CATISGGSGNTEAFF.

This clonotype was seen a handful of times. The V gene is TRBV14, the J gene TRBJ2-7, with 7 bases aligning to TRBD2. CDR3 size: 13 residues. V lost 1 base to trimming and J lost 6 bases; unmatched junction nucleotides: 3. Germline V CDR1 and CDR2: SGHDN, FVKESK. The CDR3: CASSQALAGEQYF. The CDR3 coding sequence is TGTGCCAGCAGCCAAGCTTTAGCGGGCGAGCAGTACTTC.

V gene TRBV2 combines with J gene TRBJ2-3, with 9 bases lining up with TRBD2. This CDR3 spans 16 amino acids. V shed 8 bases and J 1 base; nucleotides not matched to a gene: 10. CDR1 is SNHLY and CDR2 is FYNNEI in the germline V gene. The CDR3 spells CASGLSGGTRTDTQYF. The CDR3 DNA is TGTGCCAGCGGGTTGAGCGGGGGGACACGCACAGATACGCAGTATTTT.

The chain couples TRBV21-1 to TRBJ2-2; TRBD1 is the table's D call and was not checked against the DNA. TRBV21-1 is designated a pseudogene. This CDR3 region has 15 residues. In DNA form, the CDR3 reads TGTGCCAGCAGAAACGGGGGTACGAACACCGGGGAGCTGTTTTTT. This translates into CASRNGGTNTGELFF.

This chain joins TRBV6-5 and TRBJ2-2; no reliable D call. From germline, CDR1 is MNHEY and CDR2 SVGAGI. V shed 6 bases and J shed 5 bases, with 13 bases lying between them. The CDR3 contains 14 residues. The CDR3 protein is CASSVRAGTGELFF. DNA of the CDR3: TGTGCCAGCAGCGTACGGGCCGGGACCGGGGAGCTGTTTTTT.